A single sample gave rise to the 28 T cell receptor beta chains below, sequenced in a study of blood T cell repertoires in COVID-19. The protocol was immunoSEQ multiplex PCR, while the TCRdb copy is restricted to in-frame clones and leaves out a portion. The sample yields about 78,000 clones, about 89% seen once. Sequenced input: peripheral blood. Receptor source: a man aged 45 to 65 with active or convalescent COVID-19.

This clone was seen once. The rearrangement joins TRBV5-1 to TRBJ1-1; 11 bases match TRBD1. Trimming took 7 bases from V and 0 from J; bases not matched to a gene: 5. Germline CDR1 SGHRS, CDR2 YFSETQ. The CDR3 runs to 15 residues. The CDR3 is CASAGQGVVNTEAFF. CDR3 in DNA: TGCGCCAGCGCGGGACAGGGGGTCGTGAACACTGAAGCTTTCTTT.

The CDR3 loop is CASRPGVSYEQYF. CDR3 coding DNA: TGTGCCAGCAGACCGGGGGTATCCTACGAGCAGTACTTC. The J gene is TRBJ2-7, the V gene TRBV2, with a weak D call TRBD2 (6 bases). Germline-derived CDR1 and CDR2 are SNHLY and FYNNEI. The CDR3 loop spans 13 amino acids. V lost 6 bases to trimming and J lost 1 base, with 10 bases between them.

The chain uses TRBV19 and TRBJ1-5; a weak D match, TRBD1 (6 bases). CDR1 is LNHDA, CDR2 SQIVND, per germline (reference sequence). This CDR3 has 13 amino acids. The CDR3: CTSGGQPNQPQHF. The CDR3 nucleotides read TGTACCTCGGGGGGGCAGCCGAATCAGCCCCAGCATTTT.

V and J are TRBV27 and TRBJ1-2; 9 nucleotides line up with TRBD1. Germline CDR1 MNHEY, CDR2 SMNVEV (reference sequence). The CDR3 length is 17 residues. After removal of 5 bases from V and 0 bases from J, the junction contained 10 bases not matched to a gene. CDR3 in DNA: TGTGCCAGCAGTCCACAATCCACAGGGGGCACTAACTATGGCTACACCTTC. This codes for CASSPQSTGGTNYGYTF.

This chain uses TRBV15 with TRBJ2-5; D may be TRBD2 (6 bases). Germline lookup yields CDR1 LNHNV and CDR2 YYDKDF (reference sequence). V shed 0 bases and J shed 3 bases, with 11 bases lying between them. There are 15 residues in the CDR3. Written as DNA, the CDR3 is TGTGCCACCAGCAGAGAAGGGACTGCCAAAGAGACCCAGTACTTC. Translated: CATSREGTAKETQYF.

This clone was counted a single time. The chain carries TRBV28 and TRBJ1-5, with D unresolved. The V end was cut by 6 bases, the J end by 4 bases, with 19 bases between. Germline assignment: CDR1 MDHEN and CDR2 SYDVKM. The CDR3 loop spans 16 amino acids. DNA of the CDR3: TGTGCCAGCAGGCCGCGCTTAGGGAGAGGTAATCAGCCCCAGCATTTT. Translating gives CASRPRLGRGNQPQHF.

V gene TRBV23-1 combines with J gene TRBJ2-7; 7 bases are shared with TRBD1. TRBV23-1 is sorted into the ORF group, with uncertain function. Losses at the gene ends were 9 bases for V and 5 bases for J; bases not matched to a gene: 19. The CDR3 sequence is 16 residues long. The DNA for the CDR3 is TGCGCCAGGAGAGAAGGGGGCGGCAAAGTACACAACGAGCAGTACGTC. It codes for CARREGGGKVHNEQYV.

The rearrangement links TRBV15 to TRBJ1-6; unclear D gene. V was shortened by 2 bases and J by 10 bases, with 12 bases between the two germline ends. Looked up from germline, CDR1 is LNHNV and CDR2 is YYDKDF (reference sequence). There are 14 residues in the CDR3. CDR3 nucleotides: TGTGCCACCAGCAGATACCAGGCTAGCTCACCCCTCCACTTT. It translates to CATSRYQASSPLHF.

V is TRBV12-2 and J is TRBJ2-3; the DNA was not compared with TRBD2, the D call given in the table. TRBV12-2 is a pseudogene segment. The CDR3 consists of 15 residues. The CDR3 is CASRSAGGSTDTQYF. The CDR3 DNA reads TGTGCAAGTCGCTCGGCGGGGGGATCGACAGATACGCAGTATTTT.

The count of this clone is one. J is TRBJ2-5 and V is TRBV7-9; TRBD1 is a possible D gene (6 bases). The CDR3 covers 14 residues. Trimming stripped 5 bases from V and 1 base from J, with 11 bases between. Germline-derived CDR1 and CDR2 are SEHNR and FQNEAQ (reference sequence). The CDR3: CASSPNRVQETQYF. For the CDR3, the DNA is TGTGCCAGCAGCCCCAACAGGGTCCAAGAGACCCAGTACTTC.

The chain uses TRBV6-6 and TRBJ2-1, with 9 bases that match TRBD2. The CDR3 spans 14 residues. Germline values: CDR1 MNHNY, CDR2 SVGAGI (reference sequence). Trimming cost V 6 bases and J 4 bases; bases outside gene matches: 4. CDR3 nucleotides: TGTGCCAGCAGCGGGACTAGCCGTTACAATGAGCAGTTCTTC. This gives the protein CASSGTSRYNEQFF.

This clone has just one count. This chain connects TRBV5-6 to TRBJ1-6; maybe TRBD1 (6 bases). The CDR3 loop spans 15 amino acids. V lost 5 bases to trimming and J lost 4 bases, with 13 bases between them. Germline lookup yields CDR1 SGHDT and CDR2 YYEEEE. The chain's CDR3 is CASSEKGGYNSPLHF. In DNA form, the CDR3 reads TGTGCCAGCAGTGAAAAAGGGGGTTATAATTCACCCCTCCACTTT.

The rearrangement joins TRBV24-1 to TRBJ2-5; 9 positions agree with TRBD2. Losses at the gene ends were 3 bases for V and 12 bases for J; bases not matched to a gene: 7. Germline CDR1 and CDR2: KGHDR and SFDVKD. The CDR3 totals 13 residues. The CDR3 bases are TGTGCCACCAGTGATCTCCTGGCTAGCGGGGAGTACTTC. It is translated as CATSDLLASGEYF.

The chain is built from TRBV4-3 and TRBJ1-3; perhaps TRBD1 as D (5 bases). The CDR3 has 17 amino acids. Per germline, CDR1 LGHNA and CDR2 YSLEER. V was clipped by 4 bases and J by 3 bases, with 19 bases between them. The CDR3 protein is CASSPQRAGIIGNTIYF. CDR3 nucleotides: TGCGCCAGCAGCCCACAGCGAGCAGGGATAATTGGAAACACCATATATTTT.

CDR3 DNA sequence: TGTGCCAGCAGCACGAGCTCTGGAAACACCATATATTTT. Its protein is CASSTSSGNTIYF. The V call is TRBV6-5, the J call TRBJ1-3; D call uncertain. In germline, CDR1 is MNHEY, CDR2 SVGAGI. The CDR3 loop spans 13 amino acids. V lost 6 bases and J lost 0, with 6 bases in between.

The chain uses TRBV28 and TRBJ1-2; 7 positions match TRBD1. CDR3 length equals 15 residues. Trimming cost V 3 bases and J 0 bases; bases outside gene matches: 4. Per the germline V gene, CDR1 is MDHEN and CDR2 is SYDVKM. As DNA, the CDR3 is TGTGCCAGCAGTTTGCGACAGGGAGCTAACTATGGCTACACCTTC. Translation: CASSLRQGANYGYTF.

The chain uses TRBV7-9 and TRBJ2-7, with D unclear. V gave up 1 base and J gave up 3 bases, with 7 bases separating them. CDR3 length: 13 residues. Germline V gene sequence: CDR1 SEHNR, CDR2 FQNEAQ (reference sequence). Here the CDR3 DNA reads TGTGCCAGCAGCTTAGGGTCCGGCTACGAGCAGTACTTC. Amino acid sequence: CASSLGSGYEQYF.

The chain links TRBV30 to TRBJ2-4, with D possibly TRBD1 on 6 matching bases. The CDR3 consists of 13 residues. The germline V gene encodes CDR1 GTSNPN and CDR2 SVGIG (reference sequence). V dropped 2 bases and J dropped 2 bases, with 7 bases sitting between them. The CDR3 DNA is TGTGCCTGGAGTAGGGGGTCCAAAAACATTCAGTACTTC. Amino acids: CAWSRGSKNIQYF.

V is TRBV7-2 and J is TRBJ1-1; the D gene is possibly TRBD1 (5 bases). The CDR3 length is 14 residues. V dropped 1 base and J dropped 5 bases, with 11 bases sitting between them. Germline V gene data show CDR1 as SGHTA and CDR2 as FQGNSA. As DNA, the CDR3 is TGTGCCAGCAGCTTAGGTGGGGGGGTGACTGAAGCTTTCTTT. As protein: CASSLGGGVTEAFF.

This chain connects TRBV10-3 to TRBJ1-1; D may be TRBD1 (5 bases). Trimming took 10 bases from V and 2 from J, leaving 8 bases between them. This CDR3 is 11 amino acids long. The germline V gene has CDR1 ENHRY and CDR2 SYGVKD. This chain's CDR3 is CASQGNTEAFF. As DNA, the CDR3 is TGTGCCAGCCAGGGCAACACTGAAGCTTTCTTT.

The chain carries TRBV28 and TRBJ2-7, with a tentative D call TRBD1 (5 bases). Germline CDR1 reads MDHEN; CDR2 reads SYDVKM. Trimming removed 5 bases from V and 2 bases from J, with 13 bases in between. This CDR3 has 14 amino acids. DNA of the CDR3: TGTGCCAGCAGTCCCCCACAGGTCCCCTACGAGCAGTACGTC. Protein sequence: CASSPPQVPYEQYV.

J is TRBJ1-2 and V is TRBV28, with TRBD1 matching 7 bases. The ends lost 5 bases at V and 5 bases at J; junction bases unmatched: 8. There are 14 residues in the CDR3. Germline V gene data show CDR1 as MDHEN and CDR2 as SYDVKM. CDR3 region: CASSGGTAKYGYTF. The CDR3 DNA sequence: TGTGCCAGCAGTGGGGGGACAGCAAAATATGGCTACACCTTC.

This clone was counted a single time. Germline is not matched at one junction end, which may reflect a read error. V usage is TRBV19 and J usage is TRBJ1-3; TRBD1 agrees at 9 bases. CDR3 length: 9 amino acids. Per the germline V gene, CDR1 is LNHDA and CDR2 is SQIVND (reference sequence). In DNA form, the CDR3 reads TGTGCCAGTAGTGGACAGGGGAATTTT. Amino acids: CASSGQGNF.

The V and J genes are TRBV5-1 and TRBJ1-5, with 7 bases that match TRBD1. The junction had 3 bases not matched to a gene; V was cut back by 0 bases and J by 0 bases. Germline CDR1 is SGHRS and CDR2 is YFSETQ. The CDR3 extends over 16 amino acids. This chain's CDR3 is CASSLEGAHSNQPQHF. CDR3 nucleotide sequence: TGCGCCAGCAGCTTGGAGGGGGCCCATAGCAATCAGCCCCAGCATTTT.

This chain uses TRBV5-4 with TRBJ2-5; TRBD1 matches 9 bases. Germline CDR1 is SGHNT and CDR2 is YYREEE (reference sequence). V gave up 4 bases and J gave up 4 bases; unmatched junction bases: 8. The CDR3 has 15 amino acids. CDR3 sequence reads: CASSPTTGGGETQYF. The DNA for the CDR3 is TGTGCCAGCAGCCCTACGACAGGGGGGGGAGAGACCCAGTACTTC. The entire variable domain, with the rest obtained from reference TRBV5-4 and TRBJ2-5, is as follows: ETGVTQSPTHLIKTRGQQVTLRCSSQSGHNTVSWYQQALGQGPQFIFQYYREEENGRGNFPPRFSGLQFPNYSSELNVNALELDDSALYLCASSPTTGGGETQYFGPGTRLLVL.

The V call is TRBV6-6, the J call TRBJ2-1; unclear D gene. Trimming cost V 6 bases and J 9 bases, with 12 bases left between them. Germline V gives CDR1 MNHNY, CDR2 SVGAGI (reference sequence). This CDR3 has 12 amino acids. In DNA, the CDR3 is TGTGCCAGCAGAGAGCGACGAGGTGAGCAGTTCTTC. It is translated as CASRERRGEQFF.

For the CDR3, the DNA is TGCGCCAGCAGCTTGGAGGGGGAGTACTACAATGAGCAGTTCTTC. Translation: CASSLEGEYYNEQFF. The chain employs TRBV5-1 and TRBJ2-1, with D perhaps TRBD1 (6 bases). Germline values: CDR1 SGHRS, CDR2 YFSETQ. This CDR3 spans 15 amino acids. The V and J ends lost 0 bases and 3 bases respectively, with 10 bases between them.

This chain connects TRBV5-4 to TRBJ1-1; tentative D call: TRBD1 (5 bases). There are 15 residues in the CDR3. Trimming left V 4 bases short and J 0 bases short, with 13 bases between. The germline V gene has CDR1 SGHNT and CDR2 YYREEE (reference sequence). CDR3 coding DNA: TGTGCCAGCAGCAGAAAGCAGGGATTGAACACTGAAGCTTTCTTT. Translated, it gives CASSRKQGLNTEAFF.